This T cell receptor (beta chain) was profiled in a study of T cells in Graves' hyperthyroidism and ophthalmopathy. Whole-study results and caveats: With a median lead of around 5.9 months before onset, the model predicted ophthalmopathy. Blood held most thyroid clonotypes expanded above 0.001 frequency.

The CDR3 runs to 15 residues. Germline V gene data show CDR1 as SGHTA and CDR2 as FQGNSA. V lost 5 bases and J 0 bases, leaving 14 bases between the germline ends. The study enrolled patients aged 18 to 65 with newly diagnosed hyperthyroidism of under 2 months' duration. TCR beta CDR3 regions were amplified from RNA. First-round RT-PCR with HTBI primers amplified the TCR CDR3 region. Each CDR3 protein is one row after TCRdb ran MiXCR on the multiplex PCR reads. The data contain about half a million distinct CDR3 sequences, roughly 20% of them seen just once; the ten biggest clones take up about 25%. Regarding this clonotype: The antigen remains unidentified.

The chain is built from TRBV7-2 and TRBJ2-7; D possibly corresponds to TRBD2 (6 bases). This TCR came from a young man with Graves' hyperthyroidism. The sample comprised blood. CDR3 sequence reads: CASSRPGVRSYEQYF. The CDR3 DNA sequence: TGTGCCAGCAGCCGACCGGGGGTCCGCTCCTACGAGCAGTACTTC. The variable domain in full, with the rest retrieved from reference TRBV7-2 and TRBJ2-7, is GAGVSQSPSNKVTEKGKDVELRCDPISGHTALYWYRQSLGQGLEFLIYFQGNSAPDKSGLPSDRFSAERTGGSVSTLTIQRTQQEDSAVYLCASSRPGVRSYEQYFGPGTRLTVT.